This is a list of T cell receptor beta chains from one sample in a study of shared clonotypes between healthy human individuals. Some clones are missing from TCRdb's copy, which holds only in-frame ones; the method was immunoSEQ multiplex PCR. The table includes 490,000 or so clones, roughly 85% detected once. Sequenced material: PBMCs. These TCRs come from a woman in her thirties or forties in good health. Some clones in this sample may be carry-over from other donors' samples. CDR3s include the opening cysteine and the closing phenylalanine or tryptophan. Fields, in order: D gene, V gene, clone size, J gene, CDR3 protein, CDR3 DNA. D genes are given only for firm matches. Clone size is not always given. Where it is, it says once, few, many or a class for expanded clones.

d_gene: TRBD2
v_gene: TRBV7-2
abundance: few
j_gene: TRBJ2-7
CDR3aa: CASSRPGGTYEQYF
CDR3nt: TGTGCCAGCAGCCGCCCCGGGGGGACCTACGAGCAGTACTTC

d_gene: -
v_gene: TRBV2
abundance: -
j_gene: TRBJ1-5
CDR3aa: CASSLSNQPQHF
CDR3nt: TGTGCCAGCAGCCTAAGCAATCAGCCCCAGCATTTT

d_gene: TRBD1
v_gene: TRBV6-5
abundance: once
j_gene: TRBJ2-7
CDR3aa: CASSSGTGNFPEQYF
CDR3nt: TGTGCCAGCAGTTCCGGGACAGGTAACTTCCCCGAGCAGTACTTC

d_gene: -
v_gene: TRBV9
abundance: -
j_gene: TRBJ2-2
CDR3aa: CASSSQVTLADTNTGELFF
CDR3nt: TGTGCCAGCAGCTCACAAGTTACGTTAGCGGACACGAACACCGGGGAGCTGTTTTTT

d_gene: TRBD2
v_gene: TRBV28
abundance: -
j_gene: TRBJ2-5
CDR3aa: CASSDLSGRYQETQYF
CDR3nt: TGTGCCAGCAGTGACCTTAGCGGGAGGTACCAAGAGACCCAGTACTTC

d_gene: -
v_gene: TRBV29-1
abundance: -
j_gene: TRBJ2-7
CDR3aa: CSVEVREAPYEQYF
CDR3nt: TGCAGCGTTGAAGTCAGGGAGGCCCCCTACGAGCAGTACTTC

d_gene: TRBD1
v_gene: TRBV18
abundance: -
j_gene: TRBJ2-2
CDR3aa: CASSQGTGPTGGELFF
CDR3nt: TGTGCCAGCTCACAGGGGACAGGGCCGACCGGCGGGGAGCTGTTTTTT

d_gene: -
v_gene: TRBV7-9
abundance: -
j_gene: TRBJ1-2
CDR3aa: CASSLLNARKELGAIGYTF
CDR3nt: TGTGCCAGCAGCCTCCTAAATGCGAGGAAGGAACTGGGGGCTATTGGCTACACCTTC

d_gene: -
v_gene: TRBV7-3
abundance: -
j_gene: TRBJ2-1
CDR3aa: CASSFDINNEQFF
CDR3nt: TGTGCCAGCAGCTTTGACATAAACAATGAGCAGTTCTTC

d_gene: TRBD2
v_gene: TRBV7-8
abundance: -
j_gene: TRBJ2-3
CDR3aa: CASSSGLAGVADTQYF
CDR3nt: TGTGCCAGCAGCTCGGGACTAGCGGGGGTCGCAGATACGCAGTATTTT

d_gene: TRBD2
v_gene: TRBV9
abundance: -
j_gene: TRBJ2-7
CDR3aa: CASSVVPGAGAYEQYF
CDR3nt: TGTGCCAGCAGCGTAGTGCCCGGCGCGGGAGCCTACGAGCAGTACTTC

d_gene: -
v_gene: TRBV4-2
abundance: -
j_gene: TRBJ1-1
CDR3aa: CASSRQGPTEAFF
CDR3nt: TGTGCCAGCAGCCGCCAGGGACCCACTGAAGCTTTCTTT

d_gene: -
v_gene: TRBV28
abundance: -
j_gene: TRBJ1-4
CDR3aa: CASREPAVEKLFF
CDR3nt: TGTGCCAGCAGGGAACCTGCAGTTGAAAAACTGTTTTTT

d_gene: -
v_gene: TRBV27
abundance: -
j_gene: TRBJ2-4
CDR3aa: CASSLSLETKNIQYF
CDR3nt: TGTGCCAGCAGTTTATCGCTGGAAACTAAAAACATTCAGTACTTC

d_gene: TRBD2
v_gene: TRBV28
abundance: once
j_gene: TRBJ2-1
CDR3aa: CASTTAGLAYHEQFF
CDR3nt: TGTGCCAGCACAACCGCGGGACTAGCGTATCATGAGCAGTTCTTC

d_gene: -
v_gene: TRBV19
abundance: -
j_gene: TRBJ2-2
CDR3aa: CASSITGGRGTGELFF
CDR3nt: TGTGCCAGTAGTATCACCGGGGGAAGGGGGACCGGGGAGCTGTTTTTT

d_gene: -
v_gene: TRBV7-2
abundance: -
j_gene: TRBJ2-7
CDR3aa: CASSPRGEVYEQYF
CDR3nt: TGTGCCAGCAGCCCTCGTGGGGAGGTCTACGAGCAGTACTTC

d_gene: TRBD1
v_gene: TRBV6-1
abundance: -
j_gene: TRBJ2-2
CDR3aa: CASRRTGGTGELFF
CDR3nt: TGTGCCAGCAGACGGACAGGGGGGACCGGGGAGCTGTTTTTT

d_gene: -
v_gene: TRBV6-5
abundance: -
j_gene: TRBJ1-3
CDR3aa: CASSGMSSGNTIYF
CDR3nt: TGTGCCAGCAGTGGCATGAGCTCTGGAAACACCATATATTTT

d_gene: TRBD2
v_gene: TRBV5-1
abundance: -
j_gene: TRBJ2-7
CDR3aa: CASSEGLARNYEQYF
CDR3nt: TGCGCCAGCAGCGAAGGACTAGCGAGAAACTACGAGCAGTACTTC

d_gene: -
v_gene: TRBV29-1
abundance: -
j_gene: TRBJ2-1
CDR3aa: CSVEQTIGTLSGDEQFF
CDR3nt: TGCAGCGTTGAACAAACAATCGGGACCTTAAGCGGCGATGAGCAGTTCTTC

d_gene: -
v_gene: TRBV11-2
abundance: -
j_gene: TRBJ1-1
CDR3aa: CASSLVPPGGITEAFF
CDR3nt: TGTGCCAGCAGCTTAGTTCCGCCGGGGGGGATCACTGAAGCTTTCTTT

d_gene: -
v_gene: TRBV7-2
abundance: few
j_gene: TRBJ1-1
CDR3aa: CASSVYRENTEAFF
CDR3nt: TGTGCCAGCAGCGTCTACAGGGAGAACACTGAAGCTTTCTTT

d_gene: -
v_gene: TRBV21-1
abundance: -
j_gene: TRBJ1-3
CDR3aa: CASSKGYGSGNTIYF
CDR3nt: TGTGCCAGCAGCAAGGGATATGGCTCTGGAAACACCATATATTTT

d_gene: -
v_gene: TRBV9
abundance: -
j_gene: TRBJ2-3
CDR3aa: CASSVGQIRDTQYF
CDR3nt: TGTGCCAGCAGCGTAGGCCAGATCAGGGATACGCAGTATTTT

d_gene: -
v_gene: TRBV30
abundance: few
j_gene: TRBJ1-5
CDR3aa: CAWSDRGSNQPQHF
CDR3nt: TGTGCCTGGAGTGACCGGGGGAGCAATCAGCCCCAGCATTTT

d_gene: TRBD2
v_gene: TRBV5-1
abundance: -
j_gene: TRBJ2-5
CDR3aa: CASSLVLAAGETQYF
CDR3nt: TGCGCCAGCAGCTTGGTACTAGCGGCGGGGGAGACCCAGTACTTC

d_gene: -
v_gene: TRBV19
abundance: once
j_gene: TRBJ1-4
CDR3aa: CASSIPGSTEKLFF
CDR3nt: TGTGCCAGTAGTATCCCCGGTTCTACTGAAAAACTGTTTTTT

d_gene: -
v_gene: TRBV2
abundance: many
j_gene: TRBJ1-1
CDR3aa: CASSEVGRNTEAFF
CDR3nt: TGTGCCAGCAGTGAAGTGGGGAGGAACACTGAAGCTTTCTTT

d_gene: TRBD2
v_gene: TRBV18
abundance: -
j_gene: TRBJ2-7
CDR3aa: CASSRSGTTEQYF
CDR3nt: TGTGCCAGCTCACGTAGCGGGACCACCGAGCAGTACTTC

d_gene: TRBD2
v_gene: TRBV5-4
abundance: once
j_gene: TRBJ2-5
CDR3aa: CASSQVSGRTETQYF
CDR3nt: TGTGCCAGCAGCCAAGTCAGCGGGAGGACAGAGACCCAGTACTTC

d_gene: -
v_gene: TRBV7-8
abundance: -
j_gene: TRBJ2-7
CDR3aa: CASSLIQGGYEQYF
CDR3nt: TGTGCCAGCAGCCTCATCCAGGGTGGGTACGAGCAGTACTTC

d_gene: -
v_gene: TRBV11-2
abundance: -
j_gene: TRBJ2-2
CDR3aa: CASSPPQLGELFF
CDR3nt: TGTGCCAGCAGCCCCCCCCAATTAGGGGAGCTGTTTTTT

d_gene: -
v_gene: TRBV6-5
abundance: -
j_gene: TRBJ1-5
CDR3aa: CASSYSRGSQPQHF
CDR3nt: TGTGCCAGCAGTTACTCGAGGGGGTCTCAGCCCCAGCATTTT

d_gene: -
v_gene: TRBV7-6
abundance: -
j_gene: TRBJ2-5
CDR3aa: CASSSTRPGAEETQYF
CDR3nt: TGTGCCAGCAGCTCGACACGCCCGGGGGCGGAGGAGACCCAGTACTTC

d_gene: -
v_gene: TRBV9
abundance: -
j_gene: TRBJ2-7
CDR3aa: CASSVSPGSGEQYF
CDR3nt: TGTGCCAGCAGCGTAAGTCCAGGGAGCGGCGAGCAGTACTTC

d_gene: TRBD1
v_gene: TRBV4-1
abundance: -
j_gene: TRBJ2-7
CDR3aa: CASSLEGTGGVYEQYF
CDR3nt: TGCGCCAGCAGCCTCGAAGGGACAGGGGGCGTGTACGAGCAGTACTTC

d_gene: -
v_gene: TRBV28
abundance: -
j_gene: TRBJ2-4
CDR3aa: CASSELAKNIQYF
CDR3nt: TGTGCCAGCAGTGAGTTAGCCAAAAACATTCAGTACTTC

d_gene: -
v_gene: TRBV5-1
abundance: -
j_gene: TRBJ2-7
CDR3aa: CASSPYSTSYEQYF
CDR3nt: TGCGCCAGCAGCCCCTATTCCACCTCCTACGAGCAGTACTTC

d_gene: -
v_gene: TRBV5-1
abundance: -
j_gene: TRBJ2-2
CDR3aa: CASSFVGSGELFF
CDR3nt: TGCGCCAGCAGCTTTGTGGGCTCCGGGGAGCTGTTTTTT

d_gene: -
v_gene: TRBV5-6
abundance: -
j_gene: TRBJ1-2
CDR3aa: CASSFTGRDGYTF
CDR3nt: TGTGCCAGCAGCTTTACAGGGAGGGACGGCTACACCTTC

d_gene: -
v_gene: TRBV6-5
abundance: -
j_gene: TRBJ1-6
CDR3aa: CASKRDSPLHF
CDR3nt: TGTGCCAGCAAAAGGGATTCACCCCTCCACTTT

d_gene: -
v_gene: TRBV30
abundance: many
j_gene: TRBJ1-2
CDR3aa: CAWSLQGNHGYTF
CDR3nt: TGTGCCTGGAGCCTTCAGGGGAACCATGGCTACACCTTC

d_gene: -
v_gene: TRBV7-3
abundance: -
j_gene: TRBJ2-7
CDR3aa: CASSLELGPYEQYF
CDR3nt: TGTGCCAGCAGCTTGGAGTTGGGACCCTACGAGCAGTACTTC

d_gene: -
v_gene: TRBV6-1
abundance: once
j_gene: TRBJ1-6
CDR3aa: CASTYQAPANSPLHF
CDR3nt: TGTGCCAGCACCTACCAGGCCCCCGCGAATTCACCCCTCCACTTT

d_gene: -
v_gene: TRBV2
abundance: -
j_gene: TRBJ1-5
CDR3aa: CAAGANSNQPQHF
CDR3nt: TGTGCCGCCGGGGCAAATAGCAATCAGCCCCAGCATTTT

d_gene: TRBD1
v_gene: TRBV2
abundance: few
j_gene: TRBJ2-7
CDR3aa: CASRGTGTNEQYF
CDR3nt: TGTGCCAGCAGGGGGACAGGGACCAACGAGCAGTACTTC

d_gene: -
v_gene: TRBV7-2
abundance: -
j_gene: TRBJ2-3
CDR3aa: CASSWRRSTDTQYF
CDR3nt: TGTGCCAGCAGCTGGCGGCGGAGCACAGATACGCAGTATTTT

d_gene: TRBD1
v_gene: TRBV27
abundance: -
j_gene: TRBJ2-4
CDR3aa: CASSPLTDRADIQYF
CDR3nt: TGTGCCAGCAGTCCCCTAACCGACAGGGCTGACATTCAGTACTTC

d_gene: TRBD2
v_gene: TRBV2
abundance: -
j_gene: TRBJ2-3
CDR3aa: CASRGGTTESTQYF
CDR3nt: TGTGCCAGCAGGGGCGGGACTACCGAGTCTACGCAGTATTTT

d_gene: -
v_gene: TRBV9
abundance: once
j_gene: TRBJ2-5
CDR3aa: CASSVGSPTGRETQYF
CDR3nt: TGTGCCAGCAGCGTAGGGTCCCCTACAGGGAGGGAGACCCAGTACTTC

d_gene: TRBD1
v_gene: TRBV9
abundance: -
j_gene: TRBJ2-5
CDR3aa: CASGQGQRETQYF
CDR3nt: TGTGCCAGCGGACAGGGACAAAGGGAGACCCAGTACTTC

d_gene: -
v_gene: TRBV28
abundance: few
j_gene: TRBJ1-2
CDR3aa: CASRAGERGYGYTF
CDR3nt: TGTGCCAGCAGGGCAGGGGAAAGGGGCTATGGCTACACCTTC

d_gene: -
v_gene: TRBV5-6
abundance: -
j_gene: TRBJ1-5
CDR3aa: CASSRGIDQPQHF
CDR3nt: TGTGCCAGCAGCCGAGGAATCGATCAGCCCCAGCATTTT